This passage covers 20 T cell receptor beta chains from one sample sequenced in a study of T-cell reconstitution after alpha-beta-depleted transplantation in children. Researchers prepared the TCRbeta library using unique molecular identifiers, the study reports. A single record per CDR3 protein comes from TCRdb applying MiXCR to the PCR reads. The table includes some 200,000 distinct CDR3 sequences, 14% to 15% detected once. Sequencing was performed on PBMCs from the stem cell graft donor, taken from the stem cell graft. These receptors came from a human donor who donated a stem cell graft to a child with acute lymphoblastic leukemia.

This chain connects TRBV5-1 to TRBJ2-1, with 8 bases fitting TRBD1. J was trimmed by 4 bases and V by 4 bases; bases with no gene match: 4. This CDR3 has 14 residues. The germline gives CDR1 SGHRS, CDR2 YFSETQ. The CDR3 DNA reads TGCGCCAGCAGCAGGGACAGGAGTTACAATGAGCAGTTCTTC. Translating gives CASSRDRSYNEQFF.

This clonotype was counted many times. The V and J genes are TRBV29-1 and TRBJ2-7, with 7 bases lining up with TRBD1. Germline CDR1 SQVTM, CDR2 ANQGSEA. V lost 6 bases, J lost 2 bases, and 7 bases stayed unmatched. The CDR3 consists of 13 residues. The CDR3 here is CSVGDRLTYEQYF. For the CDR3, the DNA is TGCAGCGTGGGGGACAGACTTACCTACGAGCAGTACTTC.

The chain is built from TRBV23-1 and TRBJ2-2; the D gene is possibly TRBD1 (5 bases). TRBV23-1 is an ORF, and what it does is uncertain. The ends were cut back, 8 bases at V and 1 base at J, with 17 bases in the middle. CDR3 length: 16 amino acids. The CDR3 sequence: CASAHNPTGNTGELFF. CDR3 DNA: TGCGCCAGCGCCCATAACCCCACAGGGAACACCGGGGAGCTGTTTTTT.

The CDR3 nucleotides are TGTGCCAGCAGCTCGGGCGCCTTAACTCAAGAGACCCAGTACTTC. It yields the protein CASSSGALTQETQYF. The J gene is TRBJ2-5, the V gene TRBV7-9; no clear D. Trimming removed 4 bases at V and 2 bases at J, with 14 bases between. This CDR3 is built from 15 residues. CDR1 and CDR2 (germline): SEHNR, FQNEAQ (reference sequence).

This clonotype was found many times. The chain links TRBV5-1 to TRBJ2-3; 7 nucleotides align to TRBD1. The CDR3 extends over 15 amino acids. Trimming at V came to 5 bases and at J to 1 base, leaving 7 bases not matched to a gene. In germline, CDR1 is SGHRS, CDR2 YFSETQ. The CDR3 loop is CASRKHRGGTDTQYF. The CDR3 DNA follows: TGCGCCAGCAGAAAGCACAGGGGCGGCACAGATACGCAGTATTTT.

This clonotype was picked up many times. The chain recombines TRBV6-1 with TRBJ2-7, with D possibly being TRBD1 (6 bases). V lost 7 bases, J lost 3 bases, and 10 bases lay in between. Germline values: CDR1 MNHNS, CDR2 SASEGT. The CDR3 contains 12 residues. CDR3 protein: CASTLDSYEQYF. The DNA of the CDR3 is TGTGCCAGCACCTTGGACAGCTACGAGCAGTACTTC.

This clonotype was recorded at least ten times. V usage is TRBV19 and J usage is TRBJ2-2; D remains ambiguous. The germline CDR1 and CDR2 sequences are LNHDA and SQIVND (reference sequence). Between the trimmed V and J ends, which lost 6 bases and 0 bases, there was a span of 14 bases. CDR3 length: 16 amino acids. The CDR3 reads CASSKMTRTNTGELFF. CDR3 bases: TGTGCCAGTAGCAAGATGACGAGAACGAACACCGGGGAGCTGTTTTTT.

At least ten counts were recorded for this clonotype. The CDR3 DNA reads as TGTGCCAGCAGCGCGTCTAGCGGACTATACAATGAGCAGTTCTTC. This translates into CASSASSGLYNEQFF. The chain combines TRBV6-5 with TRBJ2-1, with 7 bases matching TRBD2. Looked up from germline, CDR1 is MNHEY and CDR2 is SVGAGI. With V trimmed by 6 bases and J by 4 bases, 9 bases remained unmatched. This CDR3 region has 15 residues.

This clonotype came up a few times. The genes are TRBV27 and TRBJ2-7, with TRBD2 as a possible D gene (6 bases). The germline CDR1 and CDR2 sequences are MNHEY and SMNVEV (reference sequence). V shed 8 bases and J shed 3 bases, with 23 bases lying between them. The CDR3 loop spans 16 amino acids. CDR3: CASGEGRGAANYEQYF. In DNA form, the CDR3 reads TGTGCCAGCGGGGAAGGACGCGGGGCGGCGAACTACGAGCAGTACTTC.

This clonotype came up many times. This chain links TRBV7-9 with TRBJ1-1, with 7 bases lining up with TRBD1. The junction had 13 bases not matched to a gene; V was cut back by 4 bases and J by 5 bases. The CDR3 has 16 amino acids. The V gene's germline CDR1 is SEHNR and CDR2 FQNEAQ (reference sequence). CDR3: CASSSQGGIRGTEAFF. The CDR3, as DNA: TGTGCCAGCAGCTCCCAAGGGGGGATCAGGGGGACTGAAGCTTTCTTT.

This clonotype has at least ten counts. The gene calls are TRBV21-1 and TRBJ1-2; TRBD1 is taken as the D call from the table, unchecked against the DNA. TRBV21-1 is deemed a pseudogene. This CDR3 comprises 14 residues. CDR3 in amino acids: CASSPPGGNYGYTF. In DNA, the CDR3 is TGTGCCAGCAGCCCTCCAGGGGGTAACTATGGCTACACCTTC.

In this sample, this clonotype turned up many times. The rearrangement uses TRBV4-2 and TRBJ2-1; TRBD2 aligns across 9 bases. In germline, CDR1 is LGHNA, CDR2 YNFKEQ. The CDR3 covers 18 residues. The trim removed 1 base at V and 0 bases at J, leaving 7 bases unmatched. DNA for the CDR3: TGTGCCAGCAGCCAAGTCCCGACTAGCGGAGTCTCCTACAATGAGCAGTTCTTC. Translating it yields CASSQVPTSGVSYNEQFF.

This clonotype occurred many times. The chain recombines TRBV29-1 with TRBJ2-2, with 7 bases identical to TRBD2. V lost 6 bases, J lost 4 bases, and 8 bases stayed unmatched. The germline V gene encodes CDR1 SQVTM and CDR2 ANQGSEA. This CDR3 contains 14 residues. CDR3 nucleotide sequence: TGCAGCGTCCTCAAAGCGGGACCCACCGGGGAGCTGTTTTTT. It encodes CSVLKAGPTGELFF.

This chain links TRBV11-1 with TRBJ2-6; D may correspond to TRBD1 or TRBD2 (7 bases each). CDR1 and CDR2 from the germline V gene are SGHAT and FQDESV (reference sequence). Trimming removed 2 bases from V and 1 base from J, with 24 bases in between. This CDR3 has 21 residues. The CDR3 coding sequence is TGTGCCAGCAGCTTATTAGATACAGGGGACTACCGGAAATCTGGGGCCAACGTCCTGACTTTC. This encodes CASSLLDTGDYRKSGANVLTF.

This clonotype was counted many times. V gene TRBV20-1 combines with J gene TRBJ1-6; D is ambiguous. Per the germline V gene, CDR1 is DFQATT and CDR2 is SNEGSKA (reference sequence). This CDR3 contains 13 residues. The V gene lost 4 bases and the J gene lost 6 bases, with 10 bases spanning the gap. CDR3: CSANRGGNSPLHF. DNA of the CDR3: TGCAGTGCTAACCGGGGTGGTAATTCACCCCTCCACTTT.

This clonotype was observed at least ten times. The chain links TRBV27 to TRBJ1-1; D gene unclear. CDR3 size: 13 residues. CDR1 MNHEY and CDR2 SMNVEV come from the germline V gene (reference sequence). Between the trimmed V and J ends, which lost 5 bases and 3 bases, there was a span of 10 bases. CDR3 bases: TGTGCCAGCAGTCTCGAGAGGGACACTGAAGCTTTCTTT. This encodes CASSLERDTEAFF.

In its sample, this clonotype was seen many times. V and J are TRBV7-8 and TRBJ2-7; 8 bases match TRBD1. CDR3 length: 17 residues. Per the germline V gene, CDR1 is SGHVS and CDR2 is FQNEAQ. Germline trimming cut 1 base from V and 1 base from J; bases unmatched to any gene: 9. The CDR3: CASSLGGGQGASYEQYF. The CDR3 DNA reads TGTGCCAGCAGCTTAGGTGGTGGGCAGGGGGCTTCCTACGAGCAGTACTTC.

This clonotype was recorded many times. This sequence joins TRBV5-5 and TRBJ2-1, with no clear D. CDR3 size: 14 residues. Trimming removed 2 bases from V and 7 bases from J, with 13 bases in between. CDR1 SGHKS and CDR2 YYEKEE come from the germline V gene (reference sequence). In nucleotides, the CDR3 is TGTGCCAGCAGCTTACCCTCAAAAATGAATGAGCAGTTCTTC. Its protein is CASSLPSKMNEQFF.

This clonotype was counted many times. The V and J genes are TRBV6-1 and TRBJ2-1, with D perhaps matching TRBD1 (5 bases). The germline gives CDR1 MNHNS, CDR2 SASEGT. This CDR3 region has 14 residues. V was clipped by 2 bases and J by 4 bases, with 9 bases between them. CDR3 coding DNA: TGTGCCAGCAGTGAATCCGACAGATACAATGAGCAGTTCTTC. This encodes CASSESDRYNEQFF.

About this clonotype: With a much larger clone just one base away, this may be a read error. The J gene is TRBJ1-4, the V gene TRBV12-3 or TRBV12-4; D uncertain. CDR3 length equals 15 residues. V lost 6 bases and J lost 8, with 19 bases in between. The CDR3 sequence is CASSGRERRREKLFF. CDR3 DNA sequence: TGTGCCAGCAGCGGGAGGGAACGGCGAAGGGAAAAACTGTTTTTT.